Listed here are 8 T cell receptor beta chains from one sample, sequenced in a study of early T cells in non-severe SARS-CoV-2 infection. TCRdb processed the 5' RACE reads anew with MiXCR; each CDR3 protein has one entry. Of around 47,000 distinct CDR3 sequences listed, approximately 11% were seen once; the top ten hold approximately 8.7%. The sequenced material came from whole blood. These receptors came from an adult who was a healthcare worker with PCR-confirmed SARS-CoV-2 infection or an uninfected control (not recorded which).

This clonotype was picked up a small number of times. The chain joins TRBV24-1 to TRBJ1-2; no clear D. Germline V gene sequence: CDR1 KGHDR, CDR2 SFDVKD. This CDR3 has 14 residues. V lost 4 bases to trimming and J lost 4 bases, with 12 bases between them. CDR3 nucleotide sequence: TGTGCCACCAGTGAAGGCGCTAACTTCTATGGCTACACCTTC. Its protein product is CATSEGANFYGYTF.

V and J are TRBV7-2 and TRBJ2-7; 7 positions match TRBD1. Trimming removed 1 base from V and 0 bases from J; junction bases left unmatched: 6. The CDR3 loop spans 16 amino acids. From germline, CDR1 is SGHTA and CDR2 FQGNSA. DNA for the CDR3: TGTGCCAGCAGCTTAGGATTGGACAGGAGCTCCTACGAGCAGTACTTC. Its translation is CASSLGLDRSSYEQYF.

This clonotype was seen at least ten times. This sequence joins TRBV2 and TRBJ1-1; D uncertain. This CDR3 is 19 amino acids long. Looked up from germline, CDR1 is SNHLY and CDR2 is FYNNEI. V lost 2 bases and J lost 1, with 23 bases in between. CDR3 DNA sequence: TGTGCCAGCAGTGAACTTGGACCCGCGGTTGTCGGGTCGAACACTGAAGCTTTCTTT. Translating it yields CASSELGPAVVGSNTEAFF.

There are many counts of this clonotype. The V and J genes are TRBV14 and TRBJ2-3, with D possibly matching TRBD2 (6 bases). The CDR3 loop spans 15 amino acids. With 1 base removed from V and 4 bases from J, the gap between germline ends came to 12 bases. Germline loops: CDR1 SGHDN, CDR2 FVKESK. The DNA of the CDR3 is TGTGCCAGCAGCCAAGGACTAGGGCTCGCAGATACGCAGTATTTT. It is translated as CASSQGLGLADTQYF.

At least ten counts were recorded for this clonotype. The chain combines TRBV10-3 with TRBJ2-6; a possible D gene is TRBD2 (6 bases). Germline assignment: CDR1 ENHRY and CDR2 SYGVKD. This CDR3 contains 16 residues. V gave up 3 bases and J gave up 2 bases, with 11 bases separating them. CDR3: CAISDLGGTGANVLTF. CDR3 bases: TGTGCCATCAGTGATTTGGGGGGAACTGGGGCCAACGTCCTGACTTTC.

This chain uses TRBV5-5 with TRBJ1-3, with D hard to call. The CDR3 spans 15 residues. CDR1 is SGHKS, CDR2 YYEKEE, per germline (reference sequence). V lost 0 bases, J lost 3 bases, and 10 bases lay in between. The CDR3 loop is CASSLAAALGNTIYF. DNA for the CDR3: TGTGCCAGCAGCTTGGCCGCGGCACTTGGAAACACCATATATTTT.

This clonotype was seen many times. This chain joins TRBV2 and TRBJ1-5; D may be TRBD1 (6 bases). Germline CDR1 is SNHLY and CDR2 is FYNNEI. Between the trimmed V and J ends, which lost 5 bases and 7 bases, there was a span of 12 bases. The CDR3 is 13 residues long. This CDR3 is CASSSNRAQPQHF. CDR3 in DNA: TGTGCCAGCAGTTCCAACAGGGCCCAGCCCCAGCATTTT.

This clonotype was counted at least ten times. The CDR3 reads CASSIRTGGTAQHF. CDR3 DNA: TGTGCCAGCAGTATCCGGACAGGAGGAACAGCCCAGCATTTT. The chain has TRBV6-2 or TRBV6-3 and TRBJ1-5, with 7 bases identical to TRBD1. From germline, CDR1 is MNHEY and CDR2 SVGEGT. Unmatched junction bases numbered 12, after V lost 5 bases and J lost 11 bases. The CDR3 runs 14 residues.